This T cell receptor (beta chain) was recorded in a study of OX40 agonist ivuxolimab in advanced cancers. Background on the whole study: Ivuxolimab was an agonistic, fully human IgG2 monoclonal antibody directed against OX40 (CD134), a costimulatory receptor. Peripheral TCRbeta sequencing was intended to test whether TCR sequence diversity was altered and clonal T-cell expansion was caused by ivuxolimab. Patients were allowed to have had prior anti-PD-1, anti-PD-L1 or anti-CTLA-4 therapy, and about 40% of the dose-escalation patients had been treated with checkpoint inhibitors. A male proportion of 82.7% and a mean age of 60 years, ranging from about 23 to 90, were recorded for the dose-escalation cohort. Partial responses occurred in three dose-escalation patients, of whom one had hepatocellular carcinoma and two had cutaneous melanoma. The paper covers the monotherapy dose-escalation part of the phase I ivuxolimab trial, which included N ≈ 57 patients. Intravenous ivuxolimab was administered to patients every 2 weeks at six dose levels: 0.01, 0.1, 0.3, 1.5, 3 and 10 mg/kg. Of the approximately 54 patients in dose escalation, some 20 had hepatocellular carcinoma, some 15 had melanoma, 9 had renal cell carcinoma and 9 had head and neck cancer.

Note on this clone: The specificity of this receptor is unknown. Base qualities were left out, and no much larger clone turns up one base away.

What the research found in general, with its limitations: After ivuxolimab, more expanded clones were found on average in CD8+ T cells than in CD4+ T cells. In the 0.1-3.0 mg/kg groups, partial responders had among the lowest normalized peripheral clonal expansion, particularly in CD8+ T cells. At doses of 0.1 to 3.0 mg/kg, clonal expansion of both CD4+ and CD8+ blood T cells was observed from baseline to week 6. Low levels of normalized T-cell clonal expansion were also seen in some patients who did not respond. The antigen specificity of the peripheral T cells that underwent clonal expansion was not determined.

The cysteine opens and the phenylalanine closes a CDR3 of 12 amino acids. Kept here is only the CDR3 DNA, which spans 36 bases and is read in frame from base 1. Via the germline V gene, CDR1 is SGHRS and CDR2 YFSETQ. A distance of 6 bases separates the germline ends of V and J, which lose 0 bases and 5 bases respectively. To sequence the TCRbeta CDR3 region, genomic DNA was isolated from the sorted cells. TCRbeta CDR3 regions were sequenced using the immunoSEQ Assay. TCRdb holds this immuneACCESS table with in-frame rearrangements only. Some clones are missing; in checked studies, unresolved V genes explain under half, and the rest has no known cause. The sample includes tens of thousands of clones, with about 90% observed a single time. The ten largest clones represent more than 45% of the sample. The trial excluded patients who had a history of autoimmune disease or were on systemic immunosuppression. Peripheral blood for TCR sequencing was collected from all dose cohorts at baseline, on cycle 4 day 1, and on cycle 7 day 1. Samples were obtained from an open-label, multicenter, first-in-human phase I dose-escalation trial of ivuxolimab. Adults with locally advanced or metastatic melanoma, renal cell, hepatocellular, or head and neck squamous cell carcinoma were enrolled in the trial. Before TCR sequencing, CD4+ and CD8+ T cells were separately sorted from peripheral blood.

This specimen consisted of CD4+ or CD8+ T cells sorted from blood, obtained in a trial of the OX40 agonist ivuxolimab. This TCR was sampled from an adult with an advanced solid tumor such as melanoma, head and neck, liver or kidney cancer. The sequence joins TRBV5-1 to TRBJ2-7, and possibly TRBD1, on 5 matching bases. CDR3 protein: CASSLGGHEQYF. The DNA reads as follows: TGCGCCAGCAGCTTGGGGGGCCACGAGCAGTACTTC.